This TCR beta chain was sequenced in a study of PD-1 blockade in classical Hodgkin lymphoma. Points from the study as a whole: Whoever responded completely had baseline diversity much like that seen in newly diagnosed patients.

The table came from immunoSEQ multiplex PCR; TCRdb's copy has only in-frame clones and leaves some out. The profile shows approximately 80,000 clones, about 89% of them singletons. Details on this clone: Antigen unknown.

Brentuximab vedotin exposure varied among the patients, all of whom had relapsed after autologous stem cell transplantation. From germline, CDR1 is LNHDA and CDR2 SQIVND (reference sequence). There are 13 residues in the CDR3. The trim removed 5 bases at V and 2 bases at J, leaving 2 bases unmatched. V gene TRBV19 combines with J gene TRBJ2-7; TRBD1 matches 8 bases. This sequence originates from a human donor with classical Hodgkin lymphoma. Here the sequenced sample was peripheral blood mononuclear cells (PBMCs), taken at baseline. The CDR3 here is CASSSQGAYEQYF. DNA for the CDR3: TGTGCCAGTAGTTCACAGGGGGCCTACGAGCAGTACTTC.